This entry lists 19 T cell receptor beta chains sequenced from one sample in a study of blood T cell repertoires in COVID-19. The table came from immunoSEQ multiplex PCR; TCRdb's copy has only in-frame clones and leaves some out. Found here are 390,000 or so clones, more than 80% of them singletons; the top ten hold approximately 1.4%. Material for sequencing was peripheral blood. The origin of the receptors is a woman between 25 and 40 years old with active or convalescent COVID-19.

The count of this clone is one. J is TRBJ1-1 and V is TRBV7-6; D is unresolved. Germline assignment: CDR1 SGHVS and CDR2 FNYEAQ. V lost 5 bases and J 5 bases, leaving 9 bases between the germline ends. This CDR3 comprises 12 residues. CDR3 DNA: TGTGCCAGCAGCGGACGGGAAACTGAAGCTTTCTTT. Protein product: CASSGRETEAFF.

The V and J genes are TRBV19 and TRBJ2-5, with 8 nucleotides matching TRBD2. Trimming cost V 6 bases and J 5 bases; bases outside gene matches: 5. The CDR3 has 13 residues. The germline V gene has CDR1 LNHDA and CDR2 SQIVND (reference sequence). The CDR3 coding sequence is TGTGCCAGTAGATCGGGCGGGAGGGAGACCCAGTACTTC. This translates into CASRSGGRETQYF.

The chain carries TRBV18 and TRBJ1-6; TRBD1 is a possible D gene (5 bases). CDR1 is KGHSH and CDR2 is LQKENI in the germline V gene. Trimming left V 6 bases short and J 8 bases short, with 14 bases between. The CDR3 totals 14 residues. CDR3 sequence (DNA): TGTGCCAGCTCCGCCGACCACAGGTATTCACCCCTCCACTTT. It is translated as CASSADHRYSPLHF. The full variable domain, rest sourced from reference TRBV18 and TRBJ1-6, is NAGVMQNPRHLVRRRGQEARLRCSPMKGHSHVYWYRQLPEEGLKFMVYLQKENIIDESGMPKERFSAEFPKEGPSILRIQQVVRGDSAAYFCASSADHRYSPLHFGNGTRLTVT.

The chain has TRBV4-1 and TRBJ1-3; unclear D gene. Trimming stripped 1 base from V and 2 bases from J, with 21 bases between. Germline V CDR1 and CDR2: MGHRA, YSYEKL. This CDR3 comprises 19 residues. CDR3 amino acids: CASSQGGGRRRPPGNTIYF. The CDR3 DNA is TGCGCCAGCAGCCAAGGTGGTGGGCGTAGGAGGCCGCCTGGAAACACCATATATTTT.

This chain joins TRBV5-1 and TRBJ2-3; D uncertain. V was cut by 3 bases and J by 4 bases, with 9 bases left in between. Per the germline V gene, CDR1 is SGHRS and CDR2 is YFSETQ. The CDR3 runs 13 residues. The CDR3 spells CASSSGTADTQYF. CDR3 sequence (DNA): TGCGCCAGCAGCTCAGGAACAGCAGATACGCAGTATTTT.

The chain recombines TRBV30 with TRBJ2-3, with D hard to call. CDR1 is GTSNPN and CDR2 is SVGIG in the germline V gene (reference sequence). The germline V and J ends were trimmed by 2 bases and 2 bases, with 5 bases remaining between them. The CDR3 runs to 12 residues. The CDR3: CAWSPLTDTQYF. In DNA, the CDR3 is TGTGCCTGGAGTCCTCTCACAGATACGCAGTATTTT.

The rearrangement links TRBV28 to TRBJ1-4; perhaps TRBD1 as D (6 bases). V shed 4 bases and J shed 0 bases, with 12 bases lying between them. CDR1 and CDR2 (germline): MDHEN, SYDVKM. This CDR3 has 16 residues. The chain's CDR3 is CASSYAGDATNEKLFF. The CDR3, as DNA: TGTGCCAGCAGTTACGCAGGGGATGCAACTAATGAAAAACTGTTTTTT.

This clone was seen a handful of times. The chain has TRBV6-5 and TRBJ1-3; possibly TRBD1 for D (5 bases). V lost 11 bases, J lost 1 base, and 15 bases lay in between. Germline CDR1 and CDR2: MNHEY and SVGAGI. CDR3 length equals 14 residues. CDR3: CAGYGGPSGNTIYF. CDR3 sequence (DNA): TGTGCCGGGTACGGGGGTCCGTCTGGAAACACCATATATTTT.

The gene calls are TRBV2 and TRBJ2-2, with 10 bases aligning to TRBD1. The CDR3 is made up of 19 amino acids. The V segment lost 3 bases and the J segment 6 bases; nucleotides outside the gene matches: 16. Germline CDR1 is SNHLY and CDR2 is FYNNEI. In DNA, the CDR3 is TGTGCCAGCAGTGATTGGGGGTTCCCCGGGACAGGGGACGCCGGGGAGCTGTTTTTT. Protein sequence: CASSDWGFPGTGDAGELFF.

The chain recombines TRBV7-2 with TRBJ1-3; D gene uncertain. CDR3 size: 14 residues. Trimming stripped 1 base from V and 0 bases from J, with 4 bases between. The germline gives CDR1 SGHTA, CDR2 FQGNSA. This chain's CDR3 is CASSLGSSGNTIYF. In DNA form, the CDR3 reads TGTGCCAGCAGCTTAGGGAGCTCTGGAAACACCATATATTTT.

V is TRBV10-3 and J is TRBJ2-1, with 8 bases identical to TRBD1. V trimming: 2 bases; J trimming: 7 bases; junction bases outside the gene matches: 4. CDR3 length: 14 residues. Looked up from germline, CDR1 is ENHRY and CDR2 is SYGVKD. The CDR3 loop reads CAISEGQGLNEQFF. The CDR3, as DNA: TGTGCCATCAGTGAGGGACAGGGTCTTAATGAGCAGTTCTTC.

The J gene is TRBJ2-1, the V gene TRBV5-1, with TRBD2 matching over 12 bases. Germline V gene data show CDR1 as SGHRS and CDR2 as YFSETQ. This CDR3 has 15 amino acids. After removal of 0 bases from V and 9 bases from J, the junction contained 4 bases not matched to a gene. In nucleotides, the CDR3 is TGCGCCAGCAGCTTGGAGACTAGCGGGAGTACTGAGCAGTTCTTC. Its protein is CASSLETSGSTEQFF. The entire variable domain, with the rest obtained from reference TRBV5-1 and TRBJ2-1, is as follows: KAGVTQTPRYLIKTRGQQVTLSCSPISGHRSVSWYQQTPGQGLQFLFEYFSETQRNKGNFPGRFSGRQFSNSRSEMNVSTLELGDSALYLCASSLETSGSTEQFFGPGTRLTVL.

Concerning this clone itself: Other DNA sequences in the same sample also yield this CDR3. V is TRBV6-5 and J is TRBJ1-1; TRBD1 agrees at 8 bases. J lost 0 bases, V lost 6 bases, and 3 bases had no gene match. Germline V gives CDR1 MNHEY, CDR2 SVGAGI. The CDR3 length is 14 residues. CDR3 loop: CASSRTGMNTEAFF. The CDR3 DNA sequence: TGTGCCAGCAGCCGGACAGGGATGAACACTGAAGCTTTCTTT.

The chain uses TRBV7-2 and TRBJ1-6; no reliable D call. The CDR3 totals 14 residues. With 5 bases removed from V and 8 bases from J, the gap between germline ends came to 13 bases. In germline, CDR1 is SGHTA, CDR2 FQGNSA. The CDR3 sequence: CASSAEGSYSPLHF. CDR3 nucleotide sequence: TGTGCCAGCAGCGCAGAGGGAAGCTATTCACCCCTCCACTTT.

V is TRBV11-2 and J is TRBJ2-3; 15 bases agree with TRBD2. V gave up 5 bases and J gave up 1 base; unmatched junction bases: 10. The germline V gene encodes CDR1 SGHAT and CDR2 FQNNGV. The CDR3 sequence is 19 residues long. The CDR3 sequence is CASSLGPGLAGGGTDTQYF. The CDR3 DNA reads as TGTGCCAGCAGCCTCGGACCGGGACTAGCGGGGGGCGGCACAGATACGCAGTATTTT.

The gene calls are TRBV29-1 and TRBJ1-1; D unclear. CDR1 and CDR2 from the germline V gene are SQVTM and ANQGSEA. Trimming left V 6 bases short and J 4 bases short, with 18 bases between. CDR3 size: 14 residues. The CDR3 nucleotides read TGCAGCGTGATCGGAAGATCGCGGATCACTGAAGCTTTCTTT. Translating it yields CSVIGRSRITEAFF.

CDR3 sequence (DNA): TGTGCCAGCAGCGTAAGAGGGGACAGCGAATACAATGAGCAGTTCTTC. Residues: CASSVRGDSEYNEQFF. This chain joins TRBV9 and TRBJ2-1; 7 positions match TRBD1. Germline CDR1 SGDLS, CDR2 YYNGEE. CDR3 length equals 16 residues. V shed 1 base and J 4 bases; nucleotides not matched to a gene: 8.

The chain couples TRBV30 to TRBJ1-4; D is uncertain. Germline V gene sequence: CDR1 GTSNPN, CDR2 SVGIG (reference sequence). V was trimmed by 0 bases and J by 0 bases, leaving 11 bases between them. This CDR3 is built from 16 residues. CDR3 loop: CAWSVLDAATNEKLFF. The DNA for the CDR3 is TGTGCCTGGAGTGTACTAGACGCTGCAACTAATGAAAAACTGTTTTTT.

The chain combines TRBV3-1 (or the pseudogene TRBV3-2) with TRBJ2-2; D is perhaps TRBD1 (6 bases). The CDR3 has 14 amino acids. V shed 2 bases and J shed 7 bases, with 11 bases lying between them. Germline CDR1 and CDR2: LGHDT and YNNKEL (reference sequence). The CDR3 spells CASSQQGYGGELFF. The CDR3 bases are TGTGCCAGCAGCCAACAGGGGTACGGCGGGGAGCTGTTTTTT.